This T cell receptor beta chain comes out of a study of T-cell reconstitution after alpha-beta-depleted transplantation in children. The CDR3 is 20 amino acids. Germline V gives CDR1 SGHAT, CDR2 FQNNGV. With V trimmed by 0 bases and J by 4 bases, 16 bases remained unmatched. The sample holds a few counts of this clonotype. Unique molecular identifiers were incorporated into the prepared TCRbeta library. Via MiXCR, TCRdb re-called the PCR reads, giving one row per CDR3 protein. The sample consists of about 110,000 distinct CDR3 sequences, over 9% of them appearing once. This TCR was recovered from a boy aged 2 to 10 with acute lymphoblastic leukemia, due to receive a stem cell transplant. This chain links TRBV11-2 with TRBJ2-5, with 11 bases matching TRBD2. The starting material was PBMCs, obtained before TCRalphabeta/CD19-depleted stem cell transplant. The CDR3 protein is CASSLDASGRPTTKGETQYF. The CDR3 DNA reads as TGTGCCAGCAGCTTAGATGCTAGCGGGAGGCCGACAACGAAGGGAGAGACCCAGTACTTC.